This paragraph reports one TCR beta chain. The data were obtained in a study of somatic mutations in cytotoxic T cells in rheumatoid arthritis. TCRdb's copy holds only in-frame clones and misses some; the assay was immunoSEQ multiplex PCR. The table includes over 15,000 clones, 70% to 90% detected once. V was clipped by 3 bases and J by 6 bases, with 10 bases between them. Germline-derived CDR1 and CDR2 are SGDLS and YYNGEE. The CDR3 covers 13 residues. The specimen sequenced was CD8+ T cells sorted from blood. The rearrangement uses TRBV9 and TRBJ2-1; TRBD1 might be the D (7 bases). The clonotype originates from a man aged 35 to 55 in good health. The CDR3 DNA follows: TGTGCCAGCAGCGGACAGGGAGGCAATGAGCAGTTCTTC. Translated: CASSGQGGNEQFF.